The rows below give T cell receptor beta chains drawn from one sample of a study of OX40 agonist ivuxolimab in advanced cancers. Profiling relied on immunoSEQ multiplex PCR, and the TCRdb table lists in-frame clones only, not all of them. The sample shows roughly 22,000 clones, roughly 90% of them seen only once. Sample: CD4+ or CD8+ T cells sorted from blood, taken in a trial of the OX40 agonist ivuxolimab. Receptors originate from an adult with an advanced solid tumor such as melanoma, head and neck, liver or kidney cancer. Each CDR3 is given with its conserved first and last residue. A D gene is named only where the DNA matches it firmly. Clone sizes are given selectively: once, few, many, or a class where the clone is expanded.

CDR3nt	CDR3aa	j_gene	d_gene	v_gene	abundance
TGTGCCAGCAGCTTAACGCGGGCCTACGAGCAGTACTTC	CASSLTRAYEQYF	TRBJ2-7	.	TRBV7-9	.
TGTGCCAGCAGTCCGCGGGGAAGAGCCTACGAGCAGTACTTC	CASSPRGRAYEQYF	TRBJ2-7	.	TRBV28	.
TGTGCCAGCAGTTACACCCGGGGGTCATACGAGCAGTACTTC	CASSYTRGSYEQYF	TRBJ2-7	.	TRBV6-6	.
TGCGCCAGCAGCTCTACGGGGCTCACGGGGACTGAAGCTTTCTTT	CASSSTGLTGTEAFF	TRBJ1-1	.	TRBV4-1	.
TGTGCCAGCAACCCTAGCGGGAGCTACAATGAGCAGTTCTTC	CASNPSGSYNEQFF	TRBJ2-1	TRBD2	TRBV6-5	.
TGTGCCAGCAGCGGCGGGACAGGGGGAAACATTCAGTACTTC	CASSGGTGGNIQYF	TRBJ2-4	TRBD1	TRBV9	.
TGTGCCAGCAGTGTACCGGACAGACCAAGGGCGCTTGATGGCTACACCTTC	CASSVPDRPRALDGYTF	TRBJ1-2	.	TRBV6-1	.
TGTGCCAGCAGTTTAGTTCGGAGCGGGAGGAGGGATGAGCAGTTCTTC	CASSLVRSGRRDEQFF	TRBJ2-1	TRBD2	TRBV28	.
TGTGCCAGCAGTCTTGGGACTAGCGGTGAGCAGTTCTTC	CASSLGTSGEQFF	TRBJ2-1	TRBD2	TRBV28	few
TGTGCCAGCAGCCCCGCCGTGGGAGAGGAAAAACTGTTTTTT	CASSPAVGEEKLFF	TRBJ1-4	.	TRBV11-1	.
TGTGCCAGCAGCTTAGCGACTTGGACTAGCGGGAGGGACGAGCAGTACTTC	CASSLATWTSGRDEQYF	TRBJ2-7	TRBD2	TRBV11-3	.
TGTGCCAGCAGCGCCGGGGACGCCCCCTACGAGCAGTACTTC	CASSAGDAPYEQYF	TRBJ2-7	.	TRBV9	.
TGTGCCAGCAGCTTAGGAGGGACTAGCGGGATGGCCACCTACGAGCAGTACTTC	CASSLGGTSGMATYEQYF	TRBJ2-7	TRBD2	TRBV7-8	.